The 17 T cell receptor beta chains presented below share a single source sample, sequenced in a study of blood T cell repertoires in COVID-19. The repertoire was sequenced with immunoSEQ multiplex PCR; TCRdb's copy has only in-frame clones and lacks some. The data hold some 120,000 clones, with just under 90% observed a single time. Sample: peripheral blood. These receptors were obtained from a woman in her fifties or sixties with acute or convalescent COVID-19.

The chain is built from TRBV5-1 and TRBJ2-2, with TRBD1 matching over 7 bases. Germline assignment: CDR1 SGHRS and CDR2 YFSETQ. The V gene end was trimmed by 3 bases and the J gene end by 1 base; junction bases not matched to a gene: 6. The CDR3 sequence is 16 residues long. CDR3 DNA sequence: TGCGCCAGCAGCTCGGACAGGACCTTGAACACCGGGGAGCTGTTTTTT. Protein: CASSSDRTLNTGELFF. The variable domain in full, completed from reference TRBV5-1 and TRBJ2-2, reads KAGVTQTPRYLIKTRGQQVTLSCSPISGHRSVSWYQQTPGQGLQFLFEYFSETQRNKGNFPGRFSGRQFSNSRSEMNVSTLELGDSALYLCASSSDRTLNTGELFFGEGSRLTVL.

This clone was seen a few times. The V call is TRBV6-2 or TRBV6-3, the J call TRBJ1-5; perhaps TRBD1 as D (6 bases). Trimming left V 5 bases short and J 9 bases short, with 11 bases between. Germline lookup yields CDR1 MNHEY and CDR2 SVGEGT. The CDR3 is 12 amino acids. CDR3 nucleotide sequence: TGTGCCAGCAGTATACAGGGAGTGCCCCAGCATTTT. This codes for CASSIQGVPQHF.

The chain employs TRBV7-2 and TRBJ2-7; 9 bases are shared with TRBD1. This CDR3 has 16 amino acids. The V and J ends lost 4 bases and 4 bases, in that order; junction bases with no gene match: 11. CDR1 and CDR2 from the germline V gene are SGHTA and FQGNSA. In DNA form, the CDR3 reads TGTGCCAGCAGCTCTCGACCGGGACAGGGAACTTACGAGCAGTACTTC. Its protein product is CASSSRPGQGTYEQYF. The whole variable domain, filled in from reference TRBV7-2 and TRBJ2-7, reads GAGVSQSPSNKVTEKGKDVELRCDPISGHTALYWYRQSLGQGLEFLIYFQGNSAPDKSGLPSDRFSAERTGGSVSTLTIQRTQQEDSAVYLCASSSRPGQGTYEQYFGPGTRLTVT.

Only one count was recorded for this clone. DNA of the CDR3: TGTGCCAGCAGCTTAGGAGGAACCGAGCAGTACTTC. As protein: CASSLGGTEQYF. The chain couples TRBV11-2 to TRBJ2-7; D is unresolved. Germline CDR1 and CDR2: SGHAT and FQNNGV. The CDR3 has 12 amino acids. The V gene lost 1 base and the J gene lost 6 bases, with 7 bases spanning the gap.

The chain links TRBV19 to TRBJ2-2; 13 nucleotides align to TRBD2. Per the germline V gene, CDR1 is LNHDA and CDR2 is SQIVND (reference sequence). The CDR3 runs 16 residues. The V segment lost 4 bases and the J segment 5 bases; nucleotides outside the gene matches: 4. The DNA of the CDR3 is TGTGCCAGTAGTACCCGGACTAGCGGGGGAACCGGGGAGCTGTTTTTT. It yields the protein CASSTRTSGGTGELFF.

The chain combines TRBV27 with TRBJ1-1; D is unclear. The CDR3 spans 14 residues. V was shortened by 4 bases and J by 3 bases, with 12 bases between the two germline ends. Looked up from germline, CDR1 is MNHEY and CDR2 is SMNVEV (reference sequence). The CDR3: CASSSELFYTEAFF. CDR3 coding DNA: TGTGCCAGCAGTTCCGAGCTTTTTTACACTGAAGCTTTCTTT.

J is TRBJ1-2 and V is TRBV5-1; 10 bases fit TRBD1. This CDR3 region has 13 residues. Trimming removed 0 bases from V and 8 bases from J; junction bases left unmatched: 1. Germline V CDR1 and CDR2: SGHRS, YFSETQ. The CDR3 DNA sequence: TGCGCCAGCAGCTTGGGGACAGGGGGAGGCTACACCTTC. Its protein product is CASSLGTGGGYTF.

CDR3 sequence: CASSVGAGVATGELFF. CDR3 coding DNA: TGTGCCAGCAGTGTAGGAGCGGGAGTAGCGACCGGGGAGCTGTTTTTT. This chain joins TRBV6-4 and TRBJ2-2; 8 bases map to TRBD2. With 4 bases clipped from V and 5 bases from J, the junction kept 9 bases outside the gene matches. Germline-derived CDR1 and CDR2 are MRHNA and SNTAGT. This CDR3 contains 16 residues.

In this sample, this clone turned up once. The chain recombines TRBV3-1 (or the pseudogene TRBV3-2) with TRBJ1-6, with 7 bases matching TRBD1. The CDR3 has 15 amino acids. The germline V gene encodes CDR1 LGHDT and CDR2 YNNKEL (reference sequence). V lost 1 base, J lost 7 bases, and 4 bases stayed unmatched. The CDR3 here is CASSQGQGDNSPLHF. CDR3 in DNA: TGTGCCAGCAGCCAAGGACAGGGAGACAATTCACCCCTCCACTTT.

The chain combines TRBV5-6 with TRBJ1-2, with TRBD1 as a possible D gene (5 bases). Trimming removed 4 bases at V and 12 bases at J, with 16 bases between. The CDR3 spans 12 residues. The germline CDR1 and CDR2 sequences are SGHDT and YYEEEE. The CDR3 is CASSLGTVGHTF. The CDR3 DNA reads TGTGCCAGCAGCCTGGGGACTGTCGGTCACACCTTC. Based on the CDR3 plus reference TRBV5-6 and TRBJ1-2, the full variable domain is DAGVTQSPTHLIKTRGQQVTLRCSPKSGHDTVSWYQQALGQGPQFIFQYYEEEERQRGNFPDRFSGHQFPNYSSELNVNALLLGDSALYLCASSLGTVGHTFGSGTRLTVV.

DNA of the CDR3: TGTGCCAGCAGCGTTTTTGGGCAGGACACAGATACGCAGTATTTT. Protein product: CASSVFGQDTDTQYF. The chain combines TRBV9 with TRBJ2-3, with D unclear. From germline, CDR1 is SGDLS and CDR2 YYNGEE. The CDR3 spans 15 residues. V shed 2 bases and J shed 2 bases, with 12 bases lying between them. Based on the CDR3 plus reference TRBV9 and TRBJ2-3, the full variable domain is DSGVTQTPKHLITATGQRVTLRCSPRSGDLSVYWYQQSLDQGLQFLIQYYNGEERAKGNILERFSAQQFPDLHSELNLSSLELGDSALYFCASSVFGQDTDTQYFGPGTRLTVL.

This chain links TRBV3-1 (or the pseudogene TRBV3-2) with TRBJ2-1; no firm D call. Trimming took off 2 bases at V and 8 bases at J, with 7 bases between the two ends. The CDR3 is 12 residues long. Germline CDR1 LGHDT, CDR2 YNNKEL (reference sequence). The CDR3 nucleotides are TGTGCCAGCAGCCAAAGAGGCGATGAGCAGTTCTTC. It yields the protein CASSQRGDEQFF.

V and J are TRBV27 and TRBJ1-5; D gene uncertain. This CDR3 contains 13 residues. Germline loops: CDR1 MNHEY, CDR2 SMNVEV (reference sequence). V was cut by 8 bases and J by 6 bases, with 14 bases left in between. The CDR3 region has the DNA TGTGCCAGCGCCGGAGGGTTTGGTCAGCCCCAGCATTTT. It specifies CASAGGFGQPQHF.

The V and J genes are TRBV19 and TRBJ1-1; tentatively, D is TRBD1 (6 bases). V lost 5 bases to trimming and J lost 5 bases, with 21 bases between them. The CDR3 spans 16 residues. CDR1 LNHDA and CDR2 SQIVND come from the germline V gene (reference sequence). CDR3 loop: CASSSATGSRNTEAFF. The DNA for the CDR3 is TGTGCCAGTAGTTCGGCGACAGGTAGCCGCAATACTGAAGCTTTCTTT.

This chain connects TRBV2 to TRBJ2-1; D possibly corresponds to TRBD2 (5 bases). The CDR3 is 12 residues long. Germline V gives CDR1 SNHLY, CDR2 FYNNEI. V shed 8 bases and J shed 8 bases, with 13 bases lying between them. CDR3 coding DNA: TGTGCCAGCCGGAGAAGCGGAGATGAGCAGTTCTTC. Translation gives CASRRSGDEQFF.

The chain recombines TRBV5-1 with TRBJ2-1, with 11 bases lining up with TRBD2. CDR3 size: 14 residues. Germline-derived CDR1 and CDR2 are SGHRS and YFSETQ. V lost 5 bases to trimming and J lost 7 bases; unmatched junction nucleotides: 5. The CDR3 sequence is CASRVLAGVNEQFF. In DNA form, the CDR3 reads TGCGCCAGCAGAGTACTAGCGGGAGTAAATGAGCAGTTCTTC. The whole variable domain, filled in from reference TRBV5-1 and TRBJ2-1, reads KAGVTQTPRYLIKTRGQQVTLSCSPISGHRSVSWYQQTPGQGLQFLFEYFSETQRNKGNFPGRFSGRQFSNSRSEMNVSTLELGDSALYLCASRVLAGVNEQFFGPGTRLTVL.

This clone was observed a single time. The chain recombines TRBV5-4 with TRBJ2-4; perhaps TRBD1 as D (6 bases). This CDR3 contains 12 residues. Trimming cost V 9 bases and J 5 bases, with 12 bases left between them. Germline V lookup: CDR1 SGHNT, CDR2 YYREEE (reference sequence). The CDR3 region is CAMGRQENIQYF. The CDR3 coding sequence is TGTGCCATGGGTAGACAGGAAAACATTCAGTACTTC.